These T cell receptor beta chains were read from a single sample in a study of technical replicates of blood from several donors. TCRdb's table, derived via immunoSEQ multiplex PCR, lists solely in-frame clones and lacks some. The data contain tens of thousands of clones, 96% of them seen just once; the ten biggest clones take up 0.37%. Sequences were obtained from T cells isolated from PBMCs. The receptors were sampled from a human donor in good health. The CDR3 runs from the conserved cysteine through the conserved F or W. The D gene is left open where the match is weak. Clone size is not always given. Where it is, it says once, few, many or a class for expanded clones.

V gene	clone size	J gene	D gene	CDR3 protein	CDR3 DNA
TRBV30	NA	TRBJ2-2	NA	CAWSVQGVGELFF	TGTGCCTGGAGTGTACAAGGGGTCGGGGAGCTGTTTTTT
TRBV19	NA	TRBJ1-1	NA	CASMERGGLTEAFF	TGTGCCAGTATGGAGCGGGGCGGTCTGACTGAAGCTTTCTTT
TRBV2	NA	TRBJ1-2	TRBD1	CASTTGVYGYTF	TGTGCCAGCACCACAGGGGTTTATGGCTACACCTTC
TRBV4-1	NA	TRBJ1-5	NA	CASSQVNGQPQHF	TGCGCCAGCAGCCAAGTTAACGGGCAGCCCCAGCATTTT
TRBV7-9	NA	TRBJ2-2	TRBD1	CASSRGQGKHSGELFF	TGTGCCAGCAGCCGGGGACAGGGAAAACATAGCGGGGAGCTGTTTTTT
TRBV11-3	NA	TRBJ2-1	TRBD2	CASSTRTSGIDEQFF	TGTGCCAGCAGCACCCGGACTAGCGGGATTGATGAGCAGTTCTTC
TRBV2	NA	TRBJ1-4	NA	CASSPQGSTNEKLFF	TGTGCCAGCAGTCCCCAGGGGTCAACTAATGAAAAACTGTTTTTT
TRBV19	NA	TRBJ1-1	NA	CASSIPGGGEKAFF	TGTGCCAGTAGTATACCTGGCGGGGGCGAGAAAGCTTTCTTT
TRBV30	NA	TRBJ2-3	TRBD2	CASHLSGSTDTQYF	TGTGCCTCCCACCTAAGCGGGAGTACAGATACGCAGTATTTT
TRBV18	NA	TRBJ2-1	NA	CASSIQDNEQFF	TGTGCCAGCTCAATACAGGACAATGAGCAGTTCTTC
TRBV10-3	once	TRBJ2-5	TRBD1	CAISEAGTGFQETQYF	TGTGCCATCAGTGAGGCCGGGACAGGCTTCCAAGAGACCCAGTACTTC
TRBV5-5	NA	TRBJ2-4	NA	CASSPGVLAKNIQYF	TGTGCCAGCAGCCCAGGGGTTCTAGCCAAAAACATTCAGTACTTC
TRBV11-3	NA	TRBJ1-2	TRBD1	CASSAETGGHYGYTF	TGTGCCAGCAGCGCCGAGACAGGGGGCCACTATGGCTACACCTTC
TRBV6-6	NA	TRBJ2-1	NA	CASAGGLNNEQFF	TGTGCCAGCGCAGGGGGACTGAACAATGAGCAGTTCTTC
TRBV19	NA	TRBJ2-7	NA	CASSMGLVYEQYF	TGTGCCAGTAGTATGGGGCTAGTCTACGAGCAGTACTTC
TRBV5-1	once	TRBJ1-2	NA	CASSLEEGANYGYTF	TGCGCCAGCAGCTTGGAAGAGGGAGCTAACTATGGCTACACCTTC
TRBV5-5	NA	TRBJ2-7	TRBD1	CASSLALGQAYYEQYF	TGTGCCAGCAGCTTGGCCTTAGGACAGGCATACTACGAGCAGTACTTC
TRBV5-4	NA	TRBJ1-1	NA	CASSFNRENTEAFF	TGTGCCAGCAGCTTCAACAGGGAGAACACTGAAGCTTTCTTT
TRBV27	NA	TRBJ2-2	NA	CASSFSRTVNTGELFF	TGTGCCAGCAGTTTCTCGCGGACAGTGAACACCGGGGAGCTGTTTTTT
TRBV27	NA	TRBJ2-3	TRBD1	CASGDRDSSFASTDTQYF	TGTGCCAGCGGGGACCGGGACAGTTCTTTTGCTAGCACAGATACGCAGTATTTT
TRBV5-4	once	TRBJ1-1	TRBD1	CASSVDRGPNTEAFF	TGTGCCAGCAGCGTAGACAGGGGCCCGAACACTGAAGCTTTCTTT
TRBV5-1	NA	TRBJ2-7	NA	CASSLPQGYEQYF	TGCGCCAGCAGCTTGCCACAGGGATACGAGCAGTACTTC
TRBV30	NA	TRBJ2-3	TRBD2	CAWDRVGGLAVHDTQYF	TGTGCCTGGGACAGAGTCGGGGGACTAGCGGTCCACGATACGCAGTATTTT
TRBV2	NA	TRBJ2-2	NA	CASRQGWAGELFF	TGTGCCAGCAGACAGGGTTGGGCCGGGGAGCTGTTTTTT
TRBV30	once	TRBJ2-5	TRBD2	CASSGALQETQYF	TGTGCCAGTAGCGGGGCCCTCCAAGAGACCCAGTACTTC
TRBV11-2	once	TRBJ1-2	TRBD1	CASSRSPGQGSGYTF	TGTGCCAGCAGTCGTAGTCCGGGACAGGGTTCTGGCTACACCTTC
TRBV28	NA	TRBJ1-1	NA	CASSLFRANTEAFF	TGTGCCAGCAGTTTATTTCGAGCTAACACTGAAGCTTTCTTT
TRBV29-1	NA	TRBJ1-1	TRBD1	CSVDSGTAEAFF	TGCAGCGTTGATTCCGGGACAGCTGAAGCTTTCTTT
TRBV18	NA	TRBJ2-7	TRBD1	CASSQATGGKSYEQYF	TGTGCCAGCTCTCAAGCTACAGGGGGCAAGTCCTACGAGCAGTACTTC
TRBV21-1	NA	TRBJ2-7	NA	CASRQGNGRYEQYF	TGTGCCAGCAGACAGGGGAATGGCCGCTACGAGCAGTACTTC
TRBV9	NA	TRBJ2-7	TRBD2	CASSPSTSGGFYEQYF	TGTGCCAGCAGCCCCTCGACTAGCGGGGGTTTCTACGAGCAGTACTTC
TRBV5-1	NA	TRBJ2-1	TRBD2	CASRSLAGGPSYNEQFF	TGCGCCAGCAGGAGCCTAGCGGGAGGGCCCTCCTACAATGAGCAGTTCTTC
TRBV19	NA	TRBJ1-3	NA	CASSSTGTFSGNTIYF	TGTGCCAGTAGTTCCACAGGGACCTTCTCTGGAAACACCATATATTTT
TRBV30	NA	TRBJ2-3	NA	CAWSLVGTDTQYF	TGTGCCTGGAGTTTAGTTGGCACAGATACGCAGTATTTT
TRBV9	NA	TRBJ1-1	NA	CASSVGGSLMNTEAFF	TGTGCCAGCAGCGTAGGAGGGTCCCTTATGAACACTGAAGCTTTCTTT
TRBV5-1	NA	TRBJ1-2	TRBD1	CASSSMTGRLNYGYTF	TGCGCCAGCAGCTCTATGACAGGGAGACTTAACTATGGCTACACCTTC
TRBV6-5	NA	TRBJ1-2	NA	CASTLGGTHYGYTF	TGTGCCAGCACCCTGGGGGGGACCCACTATGGCTACACCTTC
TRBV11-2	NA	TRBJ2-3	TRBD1	CASRKRTGLPTDTQYF	TGTGCCAGCAGGAAACGGACAGGGCTACCAACAGATACGCAGTATTTT
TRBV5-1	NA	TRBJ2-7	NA	CASRGDTDSYEQYF	TGCGCCAGCAGAGGGGACACCGACTCCTACGAGCAGTACTTC
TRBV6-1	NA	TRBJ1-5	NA	CASSGTSVSFNQPQHF	TGTGCCAGCAGTGGTACCTCGGTGTCCTTCAATCAGCCCCAGCATTTT
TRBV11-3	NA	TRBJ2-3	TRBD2	CASSFAWTSGSTDTQYF	TGTGCCAGCAGCTTCGCCTGGACTAGCGGGAGCACAGATACGCAGTATTTT
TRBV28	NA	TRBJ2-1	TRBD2	CASSLGSGSYNEQFF	TGTGCCAGCAGTTTAGGTAGCGGGAGCTACAATGAGCAGTTCTTC
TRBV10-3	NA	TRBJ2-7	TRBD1	CAISERTGRYEQYF	TGTGCCATCAGTGAGAGGACAGGAAGGTACGAGCAGTACTTC
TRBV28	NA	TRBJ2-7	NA	CASSSPTGYYEQYF	TGTGCCAGCAGTTCCCCGACAGGCTACTACGAGCAGTACTTC
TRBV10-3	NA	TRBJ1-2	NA	CAISESQTGNYGYTF	TGTGCCATCAGTGAATCCCAAACGGGGAACTATGGCTACACCTTC